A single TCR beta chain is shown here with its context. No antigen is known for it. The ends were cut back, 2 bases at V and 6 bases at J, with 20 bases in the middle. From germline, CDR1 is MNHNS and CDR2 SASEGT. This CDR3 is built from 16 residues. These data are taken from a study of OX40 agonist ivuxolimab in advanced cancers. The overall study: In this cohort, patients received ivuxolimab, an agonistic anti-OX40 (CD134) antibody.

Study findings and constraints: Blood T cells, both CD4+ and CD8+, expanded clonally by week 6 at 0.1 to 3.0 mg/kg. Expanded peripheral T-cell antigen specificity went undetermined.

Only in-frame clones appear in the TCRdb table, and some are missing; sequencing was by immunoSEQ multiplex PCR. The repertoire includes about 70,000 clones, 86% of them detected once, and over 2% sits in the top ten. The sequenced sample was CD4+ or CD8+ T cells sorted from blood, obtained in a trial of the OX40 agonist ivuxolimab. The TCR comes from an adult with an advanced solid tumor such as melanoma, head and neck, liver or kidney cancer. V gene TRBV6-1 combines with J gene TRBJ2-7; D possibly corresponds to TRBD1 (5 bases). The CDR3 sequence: CASSEYAWGSFGEQYF. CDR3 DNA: TGTGCCAGCAGTGAATACGCCTGGGGCAGCTTCGGCGAGCAGTACTTC.